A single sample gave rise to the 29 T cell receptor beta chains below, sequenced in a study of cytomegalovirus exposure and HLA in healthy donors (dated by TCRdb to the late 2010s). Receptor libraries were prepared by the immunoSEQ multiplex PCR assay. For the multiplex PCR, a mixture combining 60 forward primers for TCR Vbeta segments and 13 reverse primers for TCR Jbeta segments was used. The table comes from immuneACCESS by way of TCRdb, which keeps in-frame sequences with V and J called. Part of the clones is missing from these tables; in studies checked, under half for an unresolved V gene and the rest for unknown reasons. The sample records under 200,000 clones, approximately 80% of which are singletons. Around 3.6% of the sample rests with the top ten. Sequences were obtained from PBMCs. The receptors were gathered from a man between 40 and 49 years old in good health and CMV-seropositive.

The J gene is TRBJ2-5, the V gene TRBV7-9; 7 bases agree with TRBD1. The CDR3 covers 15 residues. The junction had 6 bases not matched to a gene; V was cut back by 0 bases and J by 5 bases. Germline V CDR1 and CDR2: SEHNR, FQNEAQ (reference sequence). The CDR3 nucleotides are TGTGCCAGCAGCTTAGCGGGACAGTCTGAGGAGACCCAGTACTTC. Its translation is CASSLAGQSEETQYF.

The CDR3 loop is CASKDRLGEQYF. The CDR3 coding sequence is TGTGCCAGCAAAGACAGGTTAGGTGAGCAGTACTTC. V gene TRBV6-1 combines with J gene TRBJ2-7, with a weak D call TRBD1 (6 bases). CDR3 size: 12 residues. Germline V CDR1 and CDR2: MNHNS, SASEGT. V shed 7 bases and J shed 7 bases, with 14 bases lying between them.

The CDR3 DNA is TGTGCCAGTAGTATAGACTGGACATTTGGCTCTGGGGCCAACGTCCTGACTTTC. Translated: CASSIDWTFGSGANVLTF. The chain carries TRBV19 and TRBJ2-6; D possibly corresponds to TRBD1 (5 bases). CDR1 and CDR2 from the germline V gene are LNHDA and SQIVND (reference sequence). V lost 0 bases and J 0 bases, leaving 12 bases between the germline ends. This CDR3 region has 18 residues.

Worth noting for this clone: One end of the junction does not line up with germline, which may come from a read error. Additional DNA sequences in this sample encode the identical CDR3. The DNA of the CDR3 is TGCGCCAGCAGACAAGGACATGGGACTAGCGGGAGTCATGAGCAGTTCTTC. Its translation is CASRQGHGTSGSHEQFF. This chain links TRBV4-1 with TRBJ2-1, with 14 bases identical to TRBD2. CDR1 and CDR2 (germline): MGHRA, YSYEKL. CDR3 length equals 17 residues.

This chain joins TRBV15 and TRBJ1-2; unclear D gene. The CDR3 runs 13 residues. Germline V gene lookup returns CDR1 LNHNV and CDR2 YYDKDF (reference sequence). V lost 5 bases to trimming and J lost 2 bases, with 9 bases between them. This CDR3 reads CATSGDTNYGYTF. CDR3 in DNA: TGTGCCACCAGCGGTGACACCAACTATGGCTACACCTTC.

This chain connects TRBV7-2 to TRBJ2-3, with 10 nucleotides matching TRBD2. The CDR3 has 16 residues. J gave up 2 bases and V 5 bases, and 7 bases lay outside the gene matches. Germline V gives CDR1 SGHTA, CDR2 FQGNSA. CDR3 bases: TGTGCCAGCAGCCTGGGACTAGCGCGGGACACAGATACGCAGTATTTT. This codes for CASSLGLARDTDTQYF.

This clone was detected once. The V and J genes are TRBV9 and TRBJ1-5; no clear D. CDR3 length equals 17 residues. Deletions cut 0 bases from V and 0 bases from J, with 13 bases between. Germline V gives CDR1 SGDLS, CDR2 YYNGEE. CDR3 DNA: TGTGCCAGCAGCGTAGGGGGAGGGCAGTATAGCAATCAGCCCCAGCATTTT. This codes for CASSVGGGQYSNQPQHF.

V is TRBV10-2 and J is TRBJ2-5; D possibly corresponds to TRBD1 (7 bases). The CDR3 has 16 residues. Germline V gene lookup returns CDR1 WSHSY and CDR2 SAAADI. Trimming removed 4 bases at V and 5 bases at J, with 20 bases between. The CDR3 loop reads CASSGGRGAGGETQYF. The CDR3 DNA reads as TGCGCCAGCAGTGGAGGGCGGGGAGCAGGGGGGGAGACCCAGTACTTC.

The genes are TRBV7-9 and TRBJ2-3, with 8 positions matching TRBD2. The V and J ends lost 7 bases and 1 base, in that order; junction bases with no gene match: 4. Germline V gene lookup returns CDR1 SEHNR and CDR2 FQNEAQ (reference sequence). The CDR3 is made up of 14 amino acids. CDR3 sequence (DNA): TGTGCCAGCATCCTCGGGAGGGGCACAGATACGCAGTATTTT. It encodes CASILGRGTDTQYF. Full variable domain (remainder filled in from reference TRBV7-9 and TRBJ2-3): DTGVSQNPRHKITKRGQNVTFRCDPISEHNRLYWYRQTLGQGPEFLTYFQNEAQLEKSRLLSDRFSAERPKGSFSTLEIQRTEQGDSAMYLCASILGRGTDTQYFGPGTRLTVL.

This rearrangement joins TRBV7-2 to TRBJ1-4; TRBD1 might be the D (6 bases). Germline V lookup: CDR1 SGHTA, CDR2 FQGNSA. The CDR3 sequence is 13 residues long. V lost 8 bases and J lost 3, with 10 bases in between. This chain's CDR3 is CASADRPNEKLFF. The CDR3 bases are TGTGCCAGCGCGGACAGACCTAATGAAAAACTGTTTTTT.

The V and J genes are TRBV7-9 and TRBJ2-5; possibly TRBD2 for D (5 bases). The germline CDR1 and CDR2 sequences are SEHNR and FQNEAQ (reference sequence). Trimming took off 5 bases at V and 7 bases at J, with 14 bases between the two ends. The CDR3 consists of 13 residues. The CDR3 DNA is TGTGCCAGCAGCATAGAGAGTCGGGGGACCCAGTACTTC. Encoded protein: CASSIESRGTQYF.

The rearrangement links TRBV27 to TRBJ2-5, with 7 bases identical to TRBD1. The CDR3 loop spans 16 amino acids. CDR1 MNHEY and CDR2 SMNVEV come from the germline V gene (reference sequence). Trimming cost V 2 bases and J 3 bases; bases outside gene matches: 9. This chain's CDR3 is CASSLPPRQGKETQYF. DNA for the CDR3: TGTGCCAGCAGTTTACCCCCCCGACAGGGCAAAGAGACCCAGTACTTC.

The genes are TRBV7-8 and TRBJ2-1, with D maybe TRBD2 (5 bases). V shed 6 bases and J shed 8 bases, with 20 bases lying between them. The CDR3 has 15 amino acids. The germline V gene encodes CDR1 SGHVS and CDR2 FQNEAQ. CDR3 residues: CASRFSIRERDEQFF. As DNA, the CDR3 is TGTGCCAGCAGGTTTAGTATTCGGGAAAGGGATGAGCAGTTCTTC.

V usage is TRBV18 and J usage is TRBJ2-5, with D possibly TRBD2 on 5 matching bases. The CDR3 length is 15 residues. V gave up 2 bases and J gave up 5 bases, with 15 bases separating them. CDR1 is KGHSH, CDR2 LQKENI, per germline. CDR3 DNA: TGTGCCAGCTCACCAGTTACCGGGGAGTTGGAGACCCAGTACTTC. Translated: CASSPVTGELETQYF.

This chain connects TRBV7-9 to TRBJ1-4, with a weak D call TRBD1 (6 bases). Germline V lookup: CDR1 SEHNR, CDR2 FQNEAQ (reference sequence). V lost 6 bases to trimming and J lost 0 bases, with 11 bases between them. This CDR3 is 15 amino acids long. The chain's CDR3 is CASRAGTTTNEKLFF. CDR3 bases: TGTGCCAGCAGGGCCGGGACAACAACTAATGAAAAACTGTTTTTT.

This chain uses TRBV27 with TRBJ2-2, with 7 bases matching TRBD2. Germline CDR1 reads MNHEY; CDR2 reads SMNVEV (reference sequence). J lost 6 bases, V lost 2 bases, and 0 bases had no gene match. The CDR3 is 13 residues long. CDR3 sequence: CASSLGGAGELFF. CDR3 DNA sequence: TGTGCCAGCAGTTTAGGGGGGGCCGGGGAGCTGTTTTTT.

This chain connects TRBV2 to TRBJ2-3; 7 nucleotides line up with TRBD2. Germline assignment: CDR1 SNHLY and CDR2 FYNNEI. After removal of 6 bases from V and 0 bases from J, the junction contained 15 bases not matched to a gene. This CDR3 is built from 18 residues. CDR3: CASSADAVGTTSTDTQYF. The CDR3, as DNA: TGTGCCAGCAGCGCCGACGCGGTGGGGACTACTAGCACAGATACGCAGTATTTT.

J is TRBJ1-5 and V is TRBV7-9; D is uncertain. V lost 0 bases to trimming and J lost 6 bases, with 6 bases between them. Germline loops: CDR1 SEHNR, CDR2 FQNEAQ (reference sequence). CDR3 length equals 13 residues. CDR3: CASSLAGGQPQHF. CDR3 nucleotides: TGTGCCAGCAGCTTAGCGGGAGGTCAGCCCCAGCATTTT.

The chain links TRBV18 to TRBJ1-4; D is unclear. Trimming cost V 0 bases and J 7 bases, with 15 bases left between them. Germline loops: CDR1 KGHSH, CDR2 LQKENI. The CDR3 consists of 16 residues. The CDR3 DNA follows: TGTGCCAGCTCACCACCGACGGGTGTTCGGGGTGAAAAACTGTTTTTT. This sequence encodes CASSPPTGVRGEKLFF.

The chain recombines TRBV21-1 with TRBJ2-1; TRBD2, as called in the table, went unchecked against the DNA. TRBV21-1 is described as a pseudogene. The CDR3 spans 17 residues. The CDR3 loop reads CASSTRTVEVSYNEQFF. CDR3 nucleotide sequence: TGTGCCAGCAGCACCAGGACTGTGGAGGTCTCTTACAATGAGCAGTTCTTC.

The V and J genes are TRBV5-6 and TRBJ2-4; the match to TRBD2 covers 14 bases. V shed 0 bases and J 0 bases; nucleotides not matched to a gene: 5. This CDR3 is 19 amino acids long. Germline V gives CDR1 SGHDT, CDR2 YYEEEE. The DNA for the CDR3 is TGTGCCAGCAGCTTGGAGCGGACTAGCGGGGGGCTAGCCAAAAACATTCAGTACTTC. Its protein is CASSLERTSGGLAKNIQYF. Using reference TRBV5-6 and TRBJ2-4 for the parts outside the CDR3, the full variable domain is DAGVTQSPTHLIKTRGQQVTLRCSPKSGHDTVSWYQQALGQGPQFIFQYYEEEERQRGNFPDRFSGHQFPNYSSELNVNALLLGDSALYLCASSLERTSGGLAKNIQYFGAGTRLSVL.

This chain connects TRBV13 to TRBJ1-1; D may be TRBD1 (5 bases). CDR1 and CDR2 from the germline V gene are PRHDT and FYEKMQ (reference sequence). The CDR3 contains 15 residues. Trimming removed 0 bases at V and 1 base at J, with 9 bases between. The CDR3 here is CASSLGAGQNTEAFF. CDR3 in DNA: TGTGCCAGCAGCTTAGGGGCAGGGCAGAACACTGAAGCTTTCTTT.

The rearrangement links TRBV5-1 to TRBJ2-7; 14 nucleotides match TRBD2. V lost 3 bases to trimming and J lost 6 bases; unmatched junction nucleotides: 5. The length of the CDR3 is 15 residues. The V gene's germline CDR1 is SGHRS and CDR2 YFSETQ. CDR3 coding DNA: TGCGCCAGCAGCTGGGGACTAGCGGGAGCAGCCGAGCAGTACTTC. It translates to CASSWGLAGAAEQYF.

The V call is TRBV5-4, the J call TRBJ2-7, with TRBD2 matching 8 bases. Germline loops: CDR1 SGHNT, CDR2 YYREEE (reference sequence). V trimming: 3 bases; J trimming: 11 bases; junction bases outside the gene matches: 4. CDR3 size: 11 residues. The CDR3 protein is CASSSTGREYF. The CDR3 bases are TGTGCCAGCAGCTCGACCGGGAGGGAGTACTTC.

In DNA form, the CDR3 reads TGTGCCATCGGGACAGGGGGAGGTTACACCTTC. This sequence encodes CAIGTGGGYTF. The chain is built from TRBV11-1 and TRBJ1-2; 11 bases line up with TRBD1. The germline CDR1 and CDR2 sequences are SGHAT and FQDESV (reference sequence). V lost 10 bases to trimming and J lost 11 bases; unmatched junction nucleotides: 6. This CDR3 contains 11 residues.

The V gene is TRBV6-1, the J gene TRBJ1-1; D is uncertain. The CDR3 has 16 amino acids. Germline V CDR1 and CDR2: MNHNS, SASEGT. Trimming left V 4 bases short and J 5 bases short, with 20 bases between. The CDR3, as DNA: TGTGCCAGCAGTGTCGACCGGAGGGCAGGTCGTACTGAAGCTTTCTTT. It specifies CASSVDRRAGRTEAFF.

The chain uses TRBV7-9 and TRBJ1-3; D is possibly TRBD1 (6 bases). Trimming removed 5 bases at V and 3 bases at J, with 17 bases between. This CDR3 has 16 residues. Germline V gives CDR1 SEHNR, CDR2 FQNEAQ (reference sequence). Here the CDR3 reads CASSPRGGADGNTIYF. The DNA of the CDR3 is TGTGCCAGCAGCCCCCGGGGGGGGGCTGATGGAAACACCATATATTTT.

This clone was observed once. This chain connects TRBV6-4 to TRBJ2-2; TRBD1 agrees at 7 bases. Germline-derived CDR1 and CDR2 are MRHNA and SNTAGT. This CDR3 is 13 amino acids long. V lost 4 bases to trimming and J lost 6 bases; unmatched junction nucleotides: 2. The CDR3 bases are TGTGCCAGCAGTGCCCAGGGGGCCGGGGAGCTGTTTTTT. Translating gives CASSAQGAGELFF.

CDR3 in DNA: TGTGCCATCAGTGAGTCTGGAGGAATCGGCTACGAGCAGTACTTC. Translating it yields CAISESGGIGYEQYF. This chain connects TRBV10-3 to TRBJ2-7; D is possibly TRBD2 (5 bases). Trimming cost V 0 bases and J 3 bases, with 12 bases left between them. This CDR3 comprises 15 residues. CDR1 and CDR2 from the germline V gene are ENHRY and SYGVKD.